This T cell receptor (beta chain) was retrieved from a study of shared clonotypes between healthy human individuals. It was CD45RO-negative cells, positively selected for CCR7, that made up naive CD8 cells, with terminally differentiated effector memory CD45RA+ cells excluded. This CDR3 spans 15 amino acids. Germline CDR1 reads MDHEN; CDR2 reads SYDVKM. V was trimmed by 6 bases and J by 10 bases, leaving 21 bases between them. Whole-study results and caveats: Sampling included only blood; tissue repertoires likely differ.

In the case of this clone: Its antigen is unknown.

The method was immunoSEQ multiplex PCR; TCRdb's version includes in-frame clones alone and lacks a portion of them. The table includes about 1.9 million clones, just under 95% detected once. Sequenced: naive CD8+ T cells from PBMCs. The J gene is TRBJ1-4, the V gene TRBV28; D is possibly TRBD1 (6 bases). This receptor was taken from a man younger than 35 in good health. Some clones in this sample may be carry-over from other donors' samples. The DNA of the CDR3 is TGTGCCAGCAGGCTCCGGGACACCCAAGGAGGAAAACTGTTTTTT. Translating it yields CASRLRDTQGGKLFF.